This T cell receptor (beta chain) appears in the sequencing data of a study of T cells of healthy individuals. TCRdb called the 5' RACE reads again in MiXCR, with one record for every CDR3 protein. Among about 96,000 distinct CDR3 sequences listed, around 17% were seen once. This TCR was sampled from a human donor in good health.

In DNA, the CDR3 is TGTGCCAGCAGCTTACGAGGGGCGGGAGATACGCAGTATTTT. Residues: CASSLRGAGDTQYF. The rearrangement joins TRBV11-3 to TRBJ2-3; perhaps D is TRBD1 or TRBD2 (5 bases each). CDR1 and CDR2 (germline): SGHNT, YENEEA. V shed 2 bases and J shed 5 bases, with 11 bases lying between them. The CDR3 totals 14 residues.